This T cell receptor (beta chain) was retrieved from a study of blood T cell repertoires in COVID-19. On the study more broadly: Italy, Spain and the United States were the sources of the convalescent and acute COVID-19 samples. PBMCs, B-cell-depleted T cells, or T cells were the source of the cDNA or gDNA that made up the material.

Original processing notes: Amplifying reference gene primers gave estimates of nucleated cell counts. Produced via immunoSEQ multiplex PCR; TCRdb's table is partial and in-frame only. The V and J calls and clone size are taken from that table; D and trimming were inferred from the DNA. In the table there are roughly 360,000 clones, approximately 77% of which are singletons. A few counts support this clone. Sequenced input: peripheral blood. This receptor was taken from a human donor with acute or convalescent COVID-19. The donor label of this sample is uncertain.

Here the CDR3 reads CASNLYSGAPDTQYF. The CDR3 DNA follows: TGTGCCAGCAACCTCTATAGCGGGGCGCCAGATACGCAGTATTTT. The rearrangement joins TRBV27 to TRBJ2-3; 8 bases align to TRBD2. From germline, CDR1 is MNHEY and CDR2 SMNVEV (reference sequence). This CDR3 is built from 15 residues. Trimming took 7 bases from V and 4 from J; bases not matched to a gene: 10.